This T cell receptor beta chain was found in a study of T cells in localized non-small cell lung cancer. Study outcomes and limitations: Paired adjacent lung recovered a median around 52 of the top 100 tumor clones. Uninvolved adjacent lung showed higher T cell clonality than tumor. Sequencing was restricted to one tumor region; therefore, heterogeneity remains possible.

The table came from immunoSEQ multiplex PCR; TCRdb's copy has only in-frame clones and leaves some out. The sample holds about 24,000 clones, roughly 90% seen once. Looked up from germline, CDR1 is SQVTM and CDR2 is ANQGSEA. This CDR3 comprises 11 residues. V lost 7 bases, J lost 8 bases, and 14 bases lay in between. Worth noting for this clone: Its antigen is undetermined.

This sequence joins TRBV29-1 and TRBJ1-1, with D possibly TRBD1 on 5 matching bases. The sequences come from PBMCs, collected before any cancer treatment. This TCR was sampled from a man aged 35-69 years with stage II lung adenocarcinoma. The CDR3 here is CSGGKANEAFF. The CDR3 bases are TGCAGCGGGGGGAAAGCAAACGAAGCTTTCTTT.